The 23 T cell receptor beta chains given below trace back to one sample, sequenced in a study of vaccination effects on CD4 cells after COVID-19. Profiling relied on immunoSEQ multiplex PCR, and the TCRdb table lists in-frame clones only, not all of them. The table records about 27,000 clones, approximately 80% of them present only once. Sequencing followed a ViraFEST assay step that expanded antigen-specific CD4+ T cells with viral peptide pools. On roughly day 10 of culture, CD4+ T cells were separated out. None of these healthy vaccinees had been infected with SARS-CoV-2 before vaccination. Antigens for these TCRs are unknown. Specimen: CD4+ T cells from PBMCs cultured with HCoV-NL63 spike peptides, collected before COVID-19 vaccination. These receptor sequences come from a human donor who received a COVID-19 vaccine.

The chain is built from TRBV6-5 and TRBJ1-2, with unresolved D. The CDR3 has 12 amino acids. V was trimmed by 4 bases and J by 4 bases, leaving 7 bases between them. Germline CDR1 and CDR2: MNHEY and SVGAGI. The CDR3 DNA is TGTGCCAGCAGTTCTCAGATCTATGGCTACACCTTC. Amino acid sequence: CASSSQIYGYTF.

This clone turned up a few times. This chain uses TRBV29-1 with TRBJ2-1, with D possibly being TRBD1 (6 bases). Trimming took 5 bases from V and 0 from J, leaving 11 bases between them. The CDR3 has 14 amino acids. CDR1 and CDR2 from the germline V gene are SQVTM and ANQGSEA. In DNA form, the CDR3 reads TGCAGCGTTTCACCACAGGGCTCCTACAATGAGCAGTTCTTC. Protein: CSVSPQGSYNEQFF.

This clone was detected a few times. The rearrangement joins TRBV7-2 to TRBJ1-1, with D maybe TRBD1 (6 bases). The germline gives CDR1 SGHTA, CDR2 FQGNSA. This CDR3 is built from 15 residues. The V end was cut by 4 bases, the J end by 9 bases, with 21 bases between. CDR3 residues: CASSSQSSTGTQAFF. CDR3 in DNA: TGTGCCAGCAGCTCCCAATCTTCGACAGGAACTCAAGCTTTCTTT.

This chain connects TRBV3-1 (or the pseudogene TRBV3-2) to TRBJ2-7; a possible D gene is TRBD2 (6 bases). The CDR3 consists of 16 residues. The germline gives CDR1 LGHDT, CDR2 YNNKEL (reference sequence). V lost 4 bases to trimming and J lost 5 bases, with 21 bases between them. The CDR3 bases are TGTGCCAGCAGCCCCGAGGGTAGGAGGGCTCGACACGAGCAGTACTTC. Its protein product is CASSPEGRRARHEQYF.

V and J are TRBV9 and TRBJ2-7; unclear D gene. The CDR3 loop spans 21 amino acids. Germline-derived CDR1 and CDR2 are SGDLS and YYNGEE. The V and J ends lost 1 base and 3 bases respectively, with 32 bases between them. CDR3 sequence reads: CASSVWPRPSVAEKEVYEQYF. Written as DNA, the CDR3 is TGTGCCAGCAGCGTATGGCCCCGCCCGAGCGTAGCAGAAAAAGAGGTCTACGAGCAGTACTTC.

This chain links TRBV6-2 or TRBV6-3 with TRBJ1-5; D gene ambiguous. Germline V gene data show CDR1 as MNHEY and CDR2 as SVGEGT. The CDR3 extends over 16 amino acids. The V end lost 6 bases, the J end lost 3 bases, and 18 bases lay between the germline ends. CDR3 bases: TGTGCCAGCAGCCTTAGGCCCGTTGATCCCAATCAGCCCCAGCATTTT. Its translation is CASSLRPVDPNQPQHF.

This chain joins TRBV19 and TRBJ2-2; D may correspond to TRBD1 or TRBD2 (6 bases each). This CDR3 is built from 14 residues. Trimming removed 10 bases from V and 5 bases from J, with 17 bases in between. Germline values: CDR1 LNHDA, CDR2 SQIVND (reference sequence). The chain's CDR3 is CAIRRGAGTGELFF. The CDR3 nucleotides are TGTGCCATTCGGAGGGGGGCAGGGACCGGGGAGCTGTTTTTT.

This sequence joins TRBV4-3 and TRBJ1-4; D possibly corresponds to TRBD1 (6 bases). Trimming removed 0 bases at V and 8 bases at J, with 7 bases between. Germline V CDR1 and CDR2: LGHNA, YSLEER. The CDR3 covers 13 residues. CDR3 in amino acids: CASSQDRGEKLFF. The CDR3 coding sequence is TGCGCCAGCAGCCAAGATAGGGGGGAAAAACTGTTTTTT.

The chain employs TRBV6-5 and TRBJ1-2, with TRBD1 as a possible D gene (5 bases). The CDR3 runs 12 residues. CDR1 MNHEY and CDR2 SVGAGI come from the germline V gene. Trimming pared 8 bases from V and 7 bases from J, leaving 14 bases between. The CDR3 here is CASRASGPGYTF. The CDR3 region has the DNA TGTGCCAGCCGCGCCTCGGGGCCTGGCTACACCTTC.

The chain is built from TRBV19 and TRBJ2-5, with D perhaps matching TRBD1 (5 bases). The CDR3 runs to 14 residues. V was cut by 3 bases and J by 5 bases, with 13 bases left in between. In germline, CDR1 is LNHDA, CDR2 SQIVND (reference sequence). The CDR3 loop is CASSIAGIVETQYF. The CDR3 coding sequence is TGTGCCAGTAGTATTGCAGGGATTGTGGAGACCCAGTACTTC.

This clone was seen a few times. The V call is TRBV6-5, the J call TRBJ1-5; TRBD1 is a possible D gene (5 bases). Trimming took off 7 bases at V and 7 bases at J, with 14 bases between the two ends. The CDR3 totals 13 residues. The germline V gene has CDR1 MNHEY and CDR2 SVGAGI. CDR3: CASMAAGRQPQHF. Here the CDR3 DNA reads TGTGCCAGCATGGCGGCAGGGAGACAGCCCCAGCATTTT.

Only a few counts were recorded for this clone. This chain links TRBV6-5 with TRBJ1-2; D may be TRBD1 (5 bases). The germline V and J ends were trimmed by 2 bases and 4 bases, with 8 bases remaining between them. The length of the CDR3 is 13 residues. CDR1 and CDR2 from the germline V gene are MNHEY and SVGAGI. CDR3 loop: CASSYGGPYGYTF. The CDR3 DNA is TGTGCCAGCAGTTACGGGGGACCCTATGGCTACACCTTC.

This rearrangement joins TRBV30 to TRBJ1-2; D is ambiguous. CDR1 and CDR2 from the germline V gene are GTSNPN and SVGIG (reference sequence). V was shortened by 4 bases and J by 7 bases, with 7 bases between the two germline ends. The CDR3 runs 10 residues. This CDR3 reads CAWIGPGYTF. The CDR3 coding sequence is TGTGCCTGGATAGGGCCTGGCTACACCTTC.

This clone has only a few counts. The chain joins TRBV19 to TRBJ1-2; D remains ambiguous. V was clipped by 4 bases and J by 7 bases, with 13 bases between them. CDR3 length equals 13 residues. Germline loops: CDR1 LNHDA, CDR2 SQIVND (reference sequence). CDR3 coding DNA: TGTGCCAGTAGTAGCCAGTTTTCTTCTGGCTACACCTTC. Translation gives CASSSQFSSGYTF.

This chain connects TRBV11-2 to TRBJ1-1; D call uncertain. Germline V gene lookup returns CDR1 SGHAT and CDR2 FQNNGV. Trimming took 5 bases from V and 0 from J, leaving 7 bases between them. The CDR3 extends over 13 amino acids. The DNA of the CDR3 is TGTGCCAGCAGCCCAGCAGTGAACACTGAAGCTTTCTTT. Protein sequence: CASSPAVNTEAFF.

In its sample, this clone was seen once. Here the CDR3 reads CAINTSGRMGEQFF. DNA for the CDR3: TGTGCCATCAATACTAGCGGGAGGATGGGTGAGCAGTTCTTC. The genes are TRBV10-3 and TRBJ2-1; TRBD2 aligns across 12 bases. The CDR3 length is 14 residues. Germline V gene lookup returns CDR1 ENHRY and CDR2 SYGVKD. The V and J ends lost 7 bases and 9 bases, in that order; junction bases with no gene match: 7.

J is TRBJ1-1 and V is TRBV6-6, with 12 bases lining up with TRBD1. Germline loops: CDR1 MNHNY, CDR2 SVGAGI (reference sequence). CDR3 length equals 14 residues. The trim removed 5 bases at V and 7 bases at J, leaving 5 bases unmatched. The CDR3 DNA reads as TGTGCCAGCAGTCCGGGACAGGGGGCGGTTGAAGCTTTCTTT. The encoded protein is CASSPGQGAVEAFF.

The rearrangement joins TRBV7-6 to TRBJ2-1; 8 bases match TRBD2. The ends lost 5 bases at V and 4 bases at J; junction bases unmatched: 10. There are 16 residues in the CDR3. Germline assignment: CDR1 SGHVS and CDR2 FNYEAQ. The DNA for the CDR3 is TGTGCCAGCAGCCCTGTCCCAGCGGGGGTTTACAATGAGCAGTTCTTC. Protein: CASSPVPAGVYNEQFF.

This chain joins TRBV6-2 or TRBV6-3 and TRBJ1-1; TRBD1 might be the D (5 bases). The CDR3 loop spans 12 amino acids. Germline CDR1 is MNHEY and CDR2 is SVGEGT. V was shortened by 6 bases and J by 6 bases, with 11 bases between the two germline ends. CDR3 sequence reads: CASSQGGAEAFF. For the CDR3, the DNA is TGTGCCAGCAGCCAGGGTGGCGCTGAAGCTTTCTTT.

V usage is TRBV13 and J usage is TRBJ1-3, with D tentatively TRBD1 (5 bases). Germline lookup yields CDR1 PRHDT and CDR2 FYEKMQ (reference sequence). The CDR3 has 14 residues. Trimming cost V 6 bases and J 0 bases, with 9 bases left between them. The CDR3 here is CASRPRGSGNTIYF. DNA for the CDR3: TGTGCCAGCAGACCGAGGGGCTCTGGAAACACCATATATTTT. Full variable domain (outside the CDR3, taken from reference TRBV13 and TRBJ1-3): AAGVIQSPRHLIKEKRETATLKCYPIPRHDTVYWYQQGPGQDPQFLISFYEKMQSDKGSIPDRFSAQQFSDYHSELNMSSLELGDSALYFCASRPRGSGNTIYFGEGSWLTVV.

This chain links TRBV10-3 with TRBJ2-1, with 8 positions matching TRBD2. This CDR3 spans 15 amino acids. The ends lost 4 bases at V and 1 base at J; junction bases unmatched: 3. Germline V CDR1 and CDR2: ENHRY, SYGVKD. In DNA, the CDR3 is TGTGCCATCAGTGGGACTAGCTCTTCCTACAATGAGCAGTTCTTC. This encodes CAISGTSSSYNEQFF.

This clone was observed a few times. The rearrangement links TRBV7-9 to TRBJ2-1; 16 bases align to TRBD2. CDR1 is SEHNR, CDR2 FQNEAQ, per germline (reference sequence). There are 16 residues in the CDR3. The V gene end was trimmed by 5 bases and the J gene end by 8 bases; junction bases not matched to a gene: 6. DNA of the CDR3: TGTGCCAGCAGCCAGACGGGACTAGCGGGAGGGGATGAGCAGTTCTTC. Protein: CASSQTGLAGGDEQFF.

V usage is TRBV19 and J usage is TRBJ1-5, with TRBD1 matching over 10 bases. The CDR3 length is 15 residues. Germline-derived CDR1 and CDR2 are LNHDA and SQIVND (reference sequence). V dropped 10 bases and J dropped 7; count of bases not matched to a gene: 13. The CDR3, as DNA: TGTGCCACATGCTCAAGACAGGGGGCTATCCAGCCCCAGCATTTT. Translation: CATCSRQGAIQPQHF.